One and the same sample provided the 27 T cell receptor beta chains below, sequenced in a study of T cell responses to AZD1222 COVID-19 vaccine. This table comes from immunoSEQ multiplex PCR, and its TCRdb copy is limited to in-frame clones, with some not included. This table holds 120,000 to 150,000 clones, about 90% found once. Specimen: peripheral blood, collected on day 0 of AZD1222 vaccination. All receptors derive from an adult in good health.

The rearrangement links TRBV20-1 to TRBJ1-2, with 8 bases aligning to TRBD1. Per the germline V gene, CDR1 is DFQATT and CDR2 is SNEGSKA (reference sequence). The V and J ends lost 3 bases and 4 bases, in that order; junction bases with no gene match: 4. The length of the CDR3 is 13 residues. Here the CDR3 DNA reads TGCAGTGCTAGTCAGGGGGCGCGCTATGGCTACACCTTC. This encodes CSASQGARYGYTF.

CDR3 coding DNA: TGTGCCAGCAGTGACTCGAAGGGGGGCAATGAGCAGTTCTTC. Amino acids: CASSDSKGGNEQFF. This chain joins TRBV6-4 and TRBJ2-1; D is possibly TRBD1 or TRBD2 (6 bases each). The CDR3 spans 14 residues. Trimming shortened V by 0 bases and J by 6 bases, and 9 bases separated the two germline ends. The germline V gene encodes CDR1 MRHNA and CDR2 SNTAGT.

CDR3 coding DNA: TGTGCCAGCAGTTTGGCGGGGAGCTCCTACAATGAGCAGTTCTTC. It is translated as CASSLAGSSYNEQFF. This rearrangement joins TRBV28 to TRBJ2-1; TRBD2 is a possible D gene (6 bases). This CDR3 has 15 amino acids. Trimming removed 3 bases at V and 0 bases at J, with 9 bases between. Germline lookup yields CDR1 MDHEN and CDR2 SYDVKM. Full variable domain (rest looked up from reference TRBV28 and TRBJ2-1): DVKVTQSSRYLVKRTGEKVFLECVQDMDHENMFWYRQDPGLGLRLIYFSYDVKMKEKGDIPEGYSVSREKKERFSLILESASTNQTSMYLCASSLAGSSYNEQFFGPGTRLTVL.

This clone is categorized as medium-sized. The CDR3 DNA follows: TGTGCCAGCAGTGAAGAGGGGACATGGGCGAGCACTGAAGCTTTCTTT. It yields the protein CASSEEGTWASTEAFF. The chain carries TRBV6-1 and TRBJ1-1; TRBD1 might be the D (6 bases). Germline lookup yields CDR1 MNHNS and CDR2 SASEGT. CDR3 size: 16 residues. The V and J ends lost 1 base and 4 bases respectively, with 16 bases between them.

The rearrangement links TRBV9 to TRBJ2-1, with TRBD2 matching over 12 bases. Germline CDR1 and CDR2: SGDLS and YYNGEE. This CDR3 contains 16 residues. V shed 4 bases and J 5 bases; nucleotides not matched to a gene: 7. In DNA form, the CDR3 reads TGTGCCAGCAGCACGAGGACTAGCGGGGATCACAATGAGCAGTTCTTC. Translated, it gives CASSTRTSGDHNEQFF.

The J gene is TRBJ2-2, the V gene TRBV15; D is unresolved. Germline loops: CDR1 LNHNV, CDR2 YYDKDF (reference sequence). The CDR3 consists of 14 residues. Trimming took off 5 bases at V and 2 bases at J, with 9 bases between the two ends. The DNA for the CDR3 is TGTGCCACCAGCCGATTGACTAACACCGGGGAGCTGTTTTTT. Translating it yields CATSRLTNTGELFF.

This sequence joins TRBV5-1 and TRBJ2-7; 8 nucleotides line up with TRBD1. CDR1 SGHRS and CDR2 YFSETQ come from the germline V gene. This CDR3 spans 17 amino acids. Germline trimming cut 3 bases from V and 4 bases from J; bases unmatched to any gene: 15. The DNA of the CDR3 is TGCGCCAGCAGCTCGGAGTACCGTCGGGACAGGCTATACGAGCAGTACTTC. Protein product: CASSSEYRRDRLYEQYF.

The rearrangement links TRBV19 to TRBJ2-1; a possible D gene is TRBD2 (5 bases). V was pared by 9 bases and J by 9 bases, with 24 bases between. The germline CDR1 and CDR2 sequences are LNHDA and SQIVND (reference sequence). The CDR3 is 15 residues long. The DNA for the CDR3 is TGTGCCAGCACACGGGGAACTCGGGCAAATGGTGAGCAGTTCTTC. It translates to CASTRGTRANGEQFF.

This clone was recorded a few times. This CDR3 is CASSSGPANTGELFF. The CDR3 region has the DNA TGTGCCAGTTCTAGCGGCCCGGCGAACACCGGGGAGCTGTTTTTT. The gene calls are TRBV28 and TRBJ2-2, with TRBD2 identical over 7 bases. The germline V gene has CDR1 MDHEN and CDR2 SYDVKM. The junction had 7 bases not matched to a gene; V was cut back by 9 bases and J by 0 bases. CDR3 size: 15 residues.

The chain employs TRBV5-1 and TRBJ1-6; no firm D call. The germline V gene encodes CDR1 SGHRS and CDR2 YFSETQ. Trimming took 0 bases from V and 7 from J, leaving 8 bases between them. The CDR3 has 14 amino acids. This chain's CDR3 is CASSLGERNSPLHF. CDR3 nucleotides: TGCGCCAGCAGCTTGGGGGAGAGAAATTCACCCCTCCACTTT. The variable domain in full, with the rest retrieved from reference TRBV5-1 and TRBJ1-6, is KAGVTQTPRYLIKTRGQQVTLSCSPISGHRSVSWYQQTPGQGLQFLFEYFSETQRNKGNFPGRFSGRQFSNSRSEMNVSTLELGDSALYLCASSLGERNSPLHFGNGTRLTVT.

The chain joins TRBV27 to TRBJ1-5; tentatively, D is TRBD1 (6 bases). The V and J ends lost 0 bases and 0 bases respectively, with 6 bases between them. This CDR3 comprises 15 residues. Per germline, CDR1 MNHEY and CDR2 SMNVEV (reference sequence). Here the CDR3 DNA reads TGTGCCAGCAGTTTATCCAGGGGTAGCAATCAGCCCCAGCATTTT. Translated: CASSLSRGSNQPQHF.

The V and J genes are TRBV5-1 and TRBJ1-2, with 7 bases matching TRBD1. The CDR3 has 13 residues. Trimming at V came to 4 bases and at J to 4 bases, leaving 4 bases not matched to a gene. Germline-derived CDR1 and CDR2 are SGHRS and YFSETQ. This CDR3 is CASSVGDSYGYTF. CDR3 DNA sequence: TGCGCCAGCAGCGTGGGGGACAGCTATGGCTACACCTTC.

V usage is TRBV7-6 and J usage is TRBJ1-5; possibly TRBD1 for D (5 bases). CDR1 is SGHVS, CDR2 FNYEAQ, per germline. This CDR3 spans 13 amino acids. Trimming took off 8 bases at V and 5 bases at J, with 13 bases between the two ends. The CDR3 DNA follows: TGTGCCAGCGCTGACAGCTTTGATCAGCCCCAGCATTTT. Its translation: CASADSFDQPQHF.

The genes are TRBV12-3 or TRBV12-4 and TRBJ2-5; D not certain. The CDR3 runs 11 residues. Trimming cost V 3 bases and J 5 bases, with 4 bases left between them. For the CDR3, the DNA is TGTGCCAGCAGTTTTGCGGAGACCCAGTACTTC. It yields the protein CASSFAETQYF.

This rearrangement joins TRBV5-1 to TRBJ1-1, with a weak D call TRBD1 (6 bases). Per germline, CDR1 SGHRS and CDR2 YFSETQ. This CDR3 is 13 amino acids long. Trimming removed 3 bases at V and 8 bases at J, with 14 bases between. In DNA, the CDR3 is TGCGCCAGCAGCTCCCCGGGACAATACGAAGCTTTCTTT. Translating it yields CASSSPGQYEAFF.

The V and J genes are TRBV7-2 and TRBJ1-1; D is undetermined. This CDR3 is 14 amino acids long. Germline CDR1 and CDR2: SGHTA and FQGNSA. V gave up 3 bases and J gave up 4 bases, with 12 bases separating them. CDR3 coding DNA: TGTGCCAGCAGCTTTGAGGGATCGACCACTGAAGCTTTCTTT. Translated, it gives CASSFEGSTTEAFF.

This rearrangement joins TRBV4-2 to TRBJ1-5; tentative D call: TRBD1 (5 bases). Germline V gene sequence: CDR1 LGHNA, CDR2 YNFKEQ. With 0 bases removed from V and 6 bases from J, the gap between germline ends came to 12 bases. This CDR3 has 15 amino acids. The CDR3 loop reads CASSQDGGSGQPQHF. CDR3 nucleotide sequence: TGTGCCAGCAGCCAAGATGGGGGAAGCGGTCAGCCCCAGCATTTT.

In DNA, the CDR3 is TGTGCCAGCAGCCAGCAAGACAGGGGTCCGAACATTCAGTACTTC. Its translation is CASSQQDRGPNIQYF. The chain couples TRBV4-2 to TRBJ2-4, with 8 nucleotides matching TRBD1. The CDR3 is 15 residues long. Germline assignment: CDR1 LGHNA and CDR2 YNFKEQ. Losses at the gene ends were 3 bases for V and 7 bases for J; bases not matched to a gene: 8.

This chain links TRBV7-2 with TRBJ1-6; D is undetermined. The CDR3 runs 14 residues. V gave up 5 bases and J gave up 8 bases, with 13 bases separating them. Looked up from germline, CDR1 is SGHTA and CDR2 is FQGNSA. This CDR3 reads CASSPDMGYSPLHF. CDR3 DNA: TGTGCCAGCAGCCCAGACATGGGCTATTCACCCCTCCACTTT.

This clone was detected ten times or more. The rearrangement joins TRBV7-7 to TRBJ2-7, with D maybe TRBD2 (5 bases). The CDR3 has 17 residues. Germline lookup yields CDR1 SSHAT and CDR2 FNYEAQ (reference sequence). With 8 bases removed from V and 4 bases from J, the gap between germline ends came to 27 bases. CDR3 residues: CASAPHSREYKRYEQYF. The CDR3 region has the DNA TGTGCCAGCGCGCCTCATAGCCGGGAATACAAAAGGTACGAGCAGTACTTC. Combining the CDR3 with reference TRBV7-7 and TRBJ2-7 gives the whole variable domain GAGVSQSPRYKVTKRGQDVTLRCDPISSHATLYWYQQALGQGPEFLTYFNYEAQPDKSGLPSDRFSAERPEGSISTLTIQRTEQRDSAMYRCASAPHSREYKRYEQYFGPGTRLTVT.

The genes are TRBV5-5 and TRBJ1-5; TRBD1 matches 7 bases. The CDR3 runs to 19 residues. Unmatched junction bases numbered 16, after V lost 4 bases and J lost 0 bases. Germline V CDR1 and CDR2: SGHKS, YYEKEE (reference sequence). CDR3 region: CASSPRAPGGVGSNQPQHF. As DNA, the CDR3 is TGTGCCAGCAGCCCCCGGGCCCCAGGGGGAGTGGGTAGCAATCAGCCCCAGCATTTT.

This chain uses TRBV19 with TRBJ2-1; D is ambiguous. V lost 0 bases and J lost 0, with 12 bases in between. Per germline, CDR1 LNHDA and CDR2 SQIVND (reference sequence). The CDR3 contains 17 residues. CDR3 DNA sequence: TGTGCCAGTAGTATAGATCTCGGCAGATACTCCTACAATGAGCAGTTCTTC. Translation gives CASSIDLGRYSYNEQFF.

The V call is TRBV5-6, the J call TRBJ2-6; D is perhaps TRBD1 (6 bases). The CDR3 has 16 residues. Trimming left V 7 bases short and J 2 bases short, with 16 bases between. Germline loops: CDR1 SGHDT, CDR2 YYEEEE. CDR3 DNA sequence: TGTGCCAGCTCACCGGGACACGGGCCTGGGGCCAACGTCCTGACTTTC. This codes for CASSPGHGPGANVLTF.

The gene calls are TRBV2 and TRBJ1-1, with a tentative D call TRBD1 (5 bases). With 6 bases removed from V and 2 bases from J, the gap between germline ends came to 10 bases. The CDR3 length is 13 residues. CDR1 is SNHLY and CDR2 is FYNNEI in the germline V gene. CDR3 nucleotide sequence: TGTGCCAGCAGGCTCCAGGGAAACACTGAAGCTTTCTTT. This translates into CASRLQGNTEAFF. Variable domain in full (rest from reference TRBV2 and TRBJ1-1): EPEVTQTPSHQVTQMGQEVILRCVPISNHLYFYWYRQILGQKVEFLVSFYNNEISEKSEIFDDQFSVERPDGSNFTLKIRSTKLEDSAMYFCASRLQGNTEAFFGQGTRLTVV.

The chain couples TRBV3-1 (or the pseudogene TRBV3-2) to TRBJ2-2, with 12 bases aligning to TRBD2. Losses at the gene ends were 8 bases for V and 4 bases for J; bases not matched to a gene: 5. CDR1 and CDR2 (germline): LGHDT, YNNKEL (reference sequence). This CDR3 spans 15 amino acids. The CDR3 nucleotides read TGTGCCAGCCAACGGACTAGCGGGGTCACCGGGGAGCTGTTTTTT. Protein sequence: CASQRTSGVTGELFF.

The CDR3 nucleotides read TGTGCCACTACGGACAGGGGCTACCAGCCCCAGCATTTT. Translated: CATTDRGYQPQHF. This chain connects TRBV12-3 or TRBV12-4 to TRBJ1-5, with 9 bases lining up with TRBD1. V was clipped by 10 bases and J by 7 bases; unmatched bases: 8. CDR3 length: 13 amino acids.

The rearrangement joins TRBV5-1 to TRBJ1-1; D might be TRBD1 (5 bases). CDR3 length: 16 residues. Between the trimmed V and J ends, which lost 1 base and 5 bases, there was a span of 18 bases. Germline assignment: CDR1 SGHRS and CDR2 YFSETQ. The CDR3 DNA reads as TGCGCCAGCAGCTTGAAGGGTTCGGGGCTGGGGACTGAAGCTTTCTTT. Translating gives CASSLKGSGLGTEAFF.